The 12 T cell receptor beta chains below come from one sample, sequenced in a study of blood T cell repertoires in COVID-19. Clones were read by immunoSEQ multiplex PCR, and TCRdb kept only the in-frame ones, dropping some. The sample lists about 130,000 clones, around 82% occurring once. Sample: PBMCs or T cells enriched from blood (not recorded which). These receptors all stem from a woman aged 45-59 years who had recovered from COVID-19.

The CDR3 coding sequence is TGCGCCAGCAGTGCGCAGGGGGAAAACACCTTC. Amino acids: CASSAQGENTF. V usage is TRBV10-2 and J usage is TRBJ1-2, with 7 positions matching TRBD1. After removal of 4 bases from V and 12 bases from J, the junction contained 5 bases not matched to a gene. The CDR3 totals 11 residues. From germline, CDR1 is WSHSY and CDR2 SAAADI.

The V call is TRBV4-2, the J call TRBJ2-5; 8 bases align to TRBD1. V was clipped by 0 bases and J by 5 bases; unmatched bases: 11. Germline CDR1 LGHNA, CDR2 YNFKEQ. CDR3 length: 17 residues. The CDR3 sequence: CASSQDGPGGARETQYF. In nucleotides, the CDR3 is TGTGCCAGCAGCCAAGATGGTCCAGGGGGCGCGCGGGAGACCCAGTACTTC.

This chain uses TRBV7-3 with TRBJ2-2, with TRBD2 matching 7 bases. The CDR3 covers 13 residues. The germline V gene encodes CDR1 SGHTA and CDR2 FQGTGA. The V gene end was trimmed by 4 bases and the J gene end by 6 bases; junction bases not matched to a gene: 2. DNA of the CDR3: TGTGCCAGCAGCTCCCTAGCGGCCGGGGAGCTGTTTTTT. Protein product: CASSSLAAGELFF.

This CDR3 is CASSMDRVDEKLFF. The DNA of the CDR3 is TGTGCCAGCAGTATGGACAGGGTAGATGAAAAACTGTTTTTT. The genes are TRBV6-5 and TRBJ1-4; TRBD1 aligns across 8 bases. Germline V gene data show CDR1 as MNHEY and CDR2 as SVGAGI. This CDR3 is 14 amino acids long. V gave up 5 bases and J gave up 6 bases; unmatched junction bases: 5.

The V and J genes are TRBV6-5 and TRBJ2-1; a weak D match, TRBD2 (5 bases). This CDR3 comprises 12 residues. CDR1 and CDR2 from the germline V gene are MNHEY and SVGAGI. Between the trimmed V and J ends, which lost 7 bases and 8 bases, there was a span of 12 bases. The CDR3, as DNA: TGTGCCAGCACCCTCCGAGCGGATGAGCAGTTCTTC. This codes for CASTLRADEQFF.

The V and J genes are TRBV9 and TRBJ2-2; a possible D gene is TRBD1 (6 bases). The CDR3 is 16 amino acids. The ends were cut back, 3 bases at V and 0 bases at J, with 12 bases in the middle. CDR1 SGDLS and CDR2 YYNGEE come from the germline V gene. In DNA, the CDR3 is TGTGCCAGCAGCGCGACCAGGGGTTCGAACACCGGGGAGCTGTTTTTT. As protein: CASSATRGSNTGELFF.

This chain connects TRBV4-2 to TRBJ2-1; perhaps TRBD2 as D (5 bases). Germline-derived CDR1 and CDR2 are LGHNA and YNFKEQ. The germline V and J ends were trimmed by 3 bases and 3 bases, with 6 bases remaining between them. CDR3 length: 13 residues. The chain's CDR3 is CASSHGVYNEQFF. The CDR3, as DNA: TGTGCCAGCAGCCACGGGGTCTACAATGAGCAGTTCTTC.

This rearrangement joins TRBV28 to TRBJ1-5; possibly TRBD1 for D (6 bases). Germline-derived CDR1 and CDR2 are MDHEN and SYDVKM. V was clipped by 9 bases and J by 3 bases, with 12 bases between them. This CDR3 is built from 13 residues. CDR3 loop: CASMGAVNQPQHF. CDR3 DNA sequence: TGTGCCAGTATGGGGGCAGTCAATCAGCCCCAGCATTTT.

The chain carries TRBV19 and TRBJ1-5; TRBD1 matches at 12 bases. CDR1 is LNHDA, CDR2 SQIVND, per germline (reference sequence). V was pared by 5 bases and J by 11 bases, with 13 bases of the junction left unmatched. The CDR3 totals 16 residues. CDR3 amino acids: CASSSPGQGAVGAQHF. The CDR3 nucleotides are TGTGCCAGTAGTTCTCCGGGACAGGGGGCGGTTGGGGCCCAGCATTTT.

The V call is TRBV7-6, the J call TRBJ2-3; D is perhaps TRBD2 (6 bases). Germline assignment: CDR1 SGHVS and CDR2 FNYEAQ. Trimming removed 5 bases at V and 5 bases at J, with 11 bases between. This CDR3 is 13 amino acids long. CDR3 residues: CASSERAGDTQYF. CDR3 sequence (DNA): TGTGCCAGCAGCGAGCGGGCGGGAGATACGCAGTATTTT. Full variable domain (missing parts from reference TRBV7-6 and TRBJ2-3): GAGVSQSPRYKVTKRGQDVALRCDPISGHVSLYWYRQALGQGPEFLTYFNYEAQQDKSGLPNDRFSAERPEGSISTLTIQRTEQRDSAMYRCASSERAGDTQYFGPGTRLTVL.

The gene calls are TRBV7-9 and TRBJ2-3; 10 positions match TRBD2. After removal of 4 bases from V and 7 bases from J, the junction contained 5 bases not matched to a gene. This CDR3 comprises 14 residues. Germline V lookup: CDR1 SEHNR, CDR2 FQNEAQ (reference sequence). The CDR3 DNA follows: TGTGCCAGCAGCTCGATAGCGGGGGGAAATACGCAGTATTTT. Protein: CASSSIAGGNTQYF.

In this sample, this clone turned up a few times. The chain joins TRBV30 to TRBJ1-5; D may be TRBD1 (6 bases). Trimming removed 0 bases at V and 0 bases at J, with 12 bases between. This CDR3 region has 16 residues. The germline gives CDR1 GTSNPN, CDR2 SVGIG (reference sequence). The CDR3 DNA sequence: TGTGCCTGGAGTGTGGCGGGGGCTAATAGCAATCAGCCCCAGCATTTT. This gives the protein CAWSVAGANSNQPQHF.